Listed below are T cell receptor beta chains from one sample, sequenced in a study of T cell clonotyping in hematopoietic cell transplantation. Produced via immunoSEQ multiplex PCR; TCRdb's table is partial and in-frame only. The sample lists some 9,600 clones, roughly 84% occurring once. The sample in question was peripheral blood mononuclear cells, obtained before stem cell transplant. The receptor source for this set is a woman in her fifties or sixties with chronic myeloid leukemia. Some clones in this sample may be carry-over from other donors' samples. Each CDR3 is given with its conserved first and last residue. The D gene is left open where the match is weak. Clone size is shown for a subset of rows, as once, few, many or a class of expanded clone.

>-|TRBV21-1|TRBJ2-7|-
CASSREGGSSHEQYF
TGTGCCAGCAGTCGGGAGGGCGGGAGCTCCCACGAGCAGTACTTC
>-|TRBV9|TRBJ2-7|TRBD2
CASSVTPLSGSYEQYF
TGTGCCAGCAGCGTAACTCCCCTAAGCGGGAGTTACGAGCAGTACTTC
>-|TRBV9|TRBJ2-3|TRBD2
CASSPKIAGGGSSTDTQYF
TGTGCCAGCAGCCCCAAGATAGCGGGAGGGGGTTCTAGCACAGATACGCAGTATTTT
>-|TRBV6-1|TRBJ2-7|TRBD2
CASSEGQREIYEQYF
TGTGCCAGCAGTGAGGGCCAGCGGGAGATCTACGAGCAGTACTTC
>once|TRBV6-5|TRBJ2-7|-
CASSYRQGSISYEQYF
TGTGCCAGCAGTTATAGGCAGGGATCTATTAGTTACGAGCAGTACTTC
>-|TRBV6-5|TRBJ2-7|-
CATKFQGGIEQYF
TGTGCCACCAAGTTTCAGGGGGGGATCGAGCAGTACTTC
>-|TRBV5-4|TRBJ2-7|TRBD2
CASSLAAGGLREQYF
TGTGCCAGCAGCTTGGCAGCGGGAGGGTTAAGGGAGCAGTACTTC
>-|TRBV28|TRBJ1-5|-
CASSPPGPVDQPQHF
TGTGCCAGCAGTCCTCCGGGACCGGTTGATCAGCCCCAGCATTTT
>-|TRBV4-3|TRBJ2-3|-
CASSPRQGGYTDTQYF
TGCGCCAGCAGCCCAAGACAGGGAGGGTACACAGATACGCAGTATTTT
>once|TRBV5-1|TRBJ1-1|TRBD1
CASSEQGALTEAFF
TGCGCCAGCAGCGAACAGGGGGCATTGACTGAAGCTTTCTTT
>-|TRBV27|TRBJ2-1|TRBD2
CASSLSGSSYNEQFF
TGTGCCAGCAGCCTCAGCGGGAGCTCCTACAATGAGCAGTTCTTC
>-|TRBV2|TRBJ2-2|-
CASGDGNTGELFF
TGTGCCAGCGGGGACGGAAACACCGGGGAGCTGTTTTTT
>-|TRBV7-3|TRBJ2-7|TRBD1
CASSTGADNEQYF
TGTGCCAGCAGCACAGGGGCAGATAACGAGCAGTACTTC
>-|TRBV6-5|TRBJ1-3|-
CASSYSITGNTIYF
TGTGCCAGCAGTTACTCGATTACTGGAAACACCATATATTTT